This paragraph reports one T cell receptor beta chain. This record belongs to a study of cytomegalovirus exposure and HLA in healthy donors. The PCR used 60 Vbeta and 13 Jbeta primers. Generated by immunoSEQ multiplex PCR, the TCRdb table keeps only in-frame clones and is missing some. The sample includes over 150,000 clones, under 85% of them seen just once. The CDR3 consists of 15 residues. Per germline, CDR1 MNHEY and CDR2 SVGAGI. V dropped 5 bases and J dropped 5; count of bases not matched to a gene: 6. This clonotype originated in a male donor in good health and CMV-seronegative. The chain is built from TRBV6-5 and TRBJ1-5; TRBD1 agrees at 10 bases. Sequenced sample: PBMCs. The CDR3 bases are TGTGCCAGCAGTCGAGGACAGGGGGACCATCAGCCCCAGCATTTT. Its translation is CASSRGQGDHQPQHF.